This T cell receptor (beta chain) was obtained from a study of T cell clones after liver transplantation (dated by TCRdb to about 2019). The study in broad terms: Samples were obtained from ITN030ST, a randomized trial in which withdrawal of immunosuppression was attempted within 2 years of liver transplantation. Donor-reactive T cell clones were identified by TCRbeta sequencing following a pre-transplant mixed lymphocyte reaction and were subsequently tracked in post-transplant blood. As an antigen-independent comparator for donor-reactive sequences, third party-reactive TCRbeta sequences were also identified from pre-transplant MLRs. Of the eight recipients, a few were HCV-positive, while the remaining recipients had been transplanted for non-autoimmune, non-viral indications. The subjects received no induction therapy and were kept on standard immunosuppression until randomization at 12-24 months post-transplant. To count as tolerant, a recipient had to stay completely off immunosuppression for at least one year without liver enzymes climbing beyond twice the upper limit of normal. Blood samples were collected pre-transplant, then pre-randomization ahead of withdrawal, and finally post-randomization once withdrawal had either been completed or failed. Of the 8 liver transplant recipients making up the studied cohort, 3 were classified as tolerant and 5 as non-tolerant. Points the paper makes about the study in general: After accounting for repertoire turnover, donor-reactive detection was significantly reduced in 7 of 8 subjects for CD4 and 8 of 8 for CD8. The decline in donor-reactive sequences exceeded the decline in third party-reactive sequences, suggesting partial antigen-specific deletion that was unrelated to withdrawal success. Because allograft tissue specimens were not available, migration of donor-reactive T cells into the graft, rather than deletion, may have occurred. Low numbers of available donor cells limited the measurable donor-reactive repertoire in a couple of subjects. A significant post-transplant decrease in circulating donor-reactive CD4 TCRbeta sequences was observed in 5 of 8 subjects, irrespective of tolerance or HCV status. Conclusions were preliminary, limited by small, heterogeneous patient numbers and non-standardized post-transplant time points.

Worth noting for this clone: Its antigen has not been determined. Qualities for individual bases were not recorded, and no much larger clone is one base off.

High-throughput TCRbeta CDR3 sequencing of frozen genomic DNA was performed by immunoSEQ, including PCR amplification, mapping, bias correction and internal controls. Per the source publication's procedure: Productive rearrangements were kept, and unique TCRbeta sequences were defined by CDR3 nucleotide sequence plus V and J gene. For classification of a sequence as donor-reactive, at least 5-fold expansion in CFSE-low cells relative to unstimulated pre-transplant cells and a frequency of at least 0.01% were required. Per-subject minimum frequency thresholds, based on the lowest-template unstimulated sample, ensured at least 90% detection power. Repertoire turnover was measured by Jensen-Shannon divergence between the top 1000 TCRbeta sequences post- and pre-transplant. Two-sided Fisher's exact tests were used to test for changes in how often donor-reactive sequences were detected. Held by TCRdb, this immuneACCESS table contains in-frame sequences only and omits some clones. Under half of the omission traces to an unresolved V gene where checked; the cause of the rest is unknown. V, J and clone size reflect that table, while D and trimming were determined from the DNA. The sample includes under 60,000 clones, with about 70% observed a single time. 7.5% to 10% of the sample rests with the top ten.

Unstimulated PBMCs, after thawing, were stained for CD3, CD4 and CD8 and then FACS-sorted into CD3+CD4+ and CD3+CD8+ populations. All 8 studied subjects were randomized to immunosuppression withdrawal. The Qiagen DNeasy Blood and Tissue Kit was used to isolate genomic DNA. Taken from the germline V gene, the CDR1 and CDR2 loops are LGHNT and FRNRAP. Its CDR3 holds 21 amino acids, cysteine through phenylalanine. Only the CDR3 region is kept as DNA, spanning 63 bases read in frame from base 1. From V the trimming removes 0 bases and from J it removes 6 bases, while the gene matches leave 22 bases of the junction unaccounted for.

The chain is assembled from TRBV12-5 and TRBJ2-4, and 8 bases in between align with TRBD1. The sequence was obtained from a human patient who received a liver transplant. Once a transplant has taken place, some T cells may be donor derived. Source: CD4+ T cells from blood, taken at the 22-month timepoint. The CDR3 region reads CASGLVRGFPSGQGQPNIQYF. The sequenced DNA: TGTGCTAGTGGTTTGGTACGCGGGTTCCCCAGCGGACAGGGACAGCCAAACATTCAGTACTTC. Extended through the reference TRBV12-5 and TRBJ2-4 proteins, this CDR3 yields the full variable domain: DARVTQTPRHKVTEMGQEVTMRCQPILGHNTVFWYRQTMMQGLELLAYFRNRAPLDDSGMPKDRFSAEMPDATLATLKIQPSEPRDSAVYFCASGLVRGFPSGQGQPNIQYFGAGTRLSVL.